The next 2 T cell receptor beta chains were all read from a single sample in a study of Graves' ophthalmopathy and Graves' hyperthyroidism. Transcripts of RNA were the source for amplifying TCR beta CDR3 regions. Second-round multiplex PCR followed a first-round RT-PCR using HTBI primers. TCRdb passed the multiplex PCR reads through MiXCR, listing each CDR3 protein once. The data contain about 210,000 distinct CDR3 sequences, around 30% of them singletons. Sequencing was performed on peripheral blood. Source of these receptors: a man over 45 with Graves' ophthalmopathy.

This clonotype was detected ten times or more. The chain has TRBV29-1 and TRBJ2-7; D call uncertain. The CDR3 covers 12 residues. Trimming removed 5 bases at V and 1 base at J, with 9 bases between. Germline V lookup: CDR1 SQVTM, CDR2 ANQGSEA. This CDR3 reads CSVLSGSYEQYF. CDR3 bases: TGCAGCGTTCTTTCCGGATCCTACGAGCAGTACTTC.

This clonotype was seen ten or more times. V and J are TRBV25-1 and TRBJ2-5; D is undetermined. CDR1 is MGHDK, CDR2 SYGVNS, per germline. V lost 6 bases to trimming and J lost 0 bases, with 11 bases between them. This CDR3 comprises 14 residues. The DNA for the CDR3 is TGTGCCAGCAGATATCGAGGAAACCAAGAGACCCAGTACTTC. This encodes CASRYRGNQETQYF.